The 5 T cell receptor beta chains below all came from one sample that was sequenced in a study of regulatory T cells in long-lasting Graves disease. Arm-PCR with iRepertoire HTBI primers amplified the CDR3 regions for these TCR beta libraries. TCRdb redid the calling of the multiplex PCR reads with MiXCR, one entry per CDR3 protein. The top ten clones hold about two fifths of a sample with 320,000 or so distinct CDR3 sequences, 15% to 20% of them seen once. Described time point: newly diagnosed GD, antithyroid drugs for less than 3 months. The TCR library used RNA extracted from PBMCs. This specimen consisted of peripheral blood mononuclear cells (PBMCs), obtained at new diagnosis, from a patient treated with antithyroid drugs. All receptors derive from a female donor with Graves disease.

Details on this clonotype: This clone may be a read error of a much larger clone one base away. V and J are TRBV30 and TRBJ2-1, with TRBD2 matching 13 bases. The DNA matches TRBJ2-5 better at its end, which makes the J call doubtful. CDR1 is GTSNPN, CDR2 SVGIG, per germline (reference sequence). There are 15 residues in the CDR3. The CDR3 DNA follows: TGTGCCTGGAGTTCGGGACTAGCGGGAACGGAGACCCAGTACTTC. This encodes CAWSSGLAGTETQYF.

This clonotype was picked up many times. V usage is TRBV20-1 and J usage is TRBJ2-7, with 11 bases aligning to TRBD2. Germline CDR1 reads DFQATT; CDR2 reads SNEGSKA (reference sequence). Trimming removed 6 bases from V and 3 bases from J; junction bases left unmatched: 19. The CDR3 extends over 18 amino acids. Here the CDR3 DNA reads TGCAGTGCCCCCGGGCCCCGGAGGGCTAGCGGGAGGAACTACGAGCAGTACTTC. It specifies CSAPGPRRASGRNYEQYF.

This clonotype was detected many times. The rearrangement links TRBV9 to TRBJ2-7; D is unclear. The CDR3 covers 14 residues. V dropped 0 bases and J dropped 5 bases, with 12 bases sitting between them. Germline V CDR1 and CDR2: SGDLS, YYNGEE. The CDR3 reads CASSVGRSFDEQYF. In DNA form, the CDR3 reads TGTGCCAGCAGCGTAGGAAGGTCATTTGACGAGCAGTACTTC.

The chain is built from TRBV6-1 and TRBJ1-4; D is uncertain. Germline loops: CDR1 MNHNS, CDR2 SASEGT. The ends were cut back, 5 bases at V and 8 bases at J, with 15 bases in the middle. This CDR3 has 14 amino acids. This chain's CDR3 is CASSPRLAGEKLFF. DNA of the CDR3: TGTGCCAGCAGTCCCAGGTTAGCCGGAGAAAAACTGTTTTTT.

This sequence joins TRBV20-1 and TRBJ1-5, with 7 bases that match TRBD1. V lost 6 bases, J lost 3 bases, and 5 bases stayed unmatched. The CDR3 covers 13 residues. Per germline, CDR1 DFQATT and CDR2 SNEGSKA (reference sequence). Written as DNA, the CDR3 is TGCAGTGCACCGACAGGGATCAATCAGCCCCAGCATTTT. Translated, it gives CSAPTGINQPQHF.